The 11 T cell receptor beta chains presented below share a single source sample, sequenced in a study of T cells in localized non-small cell lung cancer. Sequencing was performed with immunoSEQ multiplex PCR; in TCRdb, only in-frame clones are kept and a portion is missing. In the table there are 1,600 or so clones, approximately 34% of which are singletons. Sequencing used lung tumor tissue, obtained before any cancer treatment. These receptors were taken from a woman aged 40-75 years with stage II lung adenocarcinoma.

The rearrangement uses TRBV6-8 and TRBJ2-3, with 8 bases that match TRBD1. Germline CDR1 is MNHGY and CDR2 is SAAAGT. CDR3 length: 14 amino acids. V was clipped by 5 bases and J by 4 bases; unmatched bases: 5. The chain's CDR3 is CASSDGQGADTQYF. The CDR3, as DNA: TGTGCCAGCAGTGACGGACAGGGTGCAGATACGCAGTATTTT.

The sample holds one count of this clone. The chain carries TRBV16 and TRBJ2-3; TRBD1 is a possible D gene (5 bases). CDR1 KGHSY and CDR2 FQNENV come from the germline V gene. Trimming removed 5 bases from V and 3 bases from J, with 9 bases in between. This CDR3 comprises 13 residues. CDR3 DNA sequence: TGTGCCAGCAGCGAGCGACAGACAGATACGCAGTATTTT. It codes for CASSERQTDTQYF.

This clone was counted only a few times. The V gene is TRBV11-3, the J gene TRBJ2-5; 9 bases fit TRBD1. The V segment lost 5 bases and the J segment 5 bases; nucleotides outside the gene matches: 12. The CDR3 length is 16 residues. CDR1 is SGHNT, CDR2 YENEEA, per germline. CDR3 in DNA: TGTGCCAGCAGCCCCCAGGGGACAGGGCGGGGGGAGACCCAGTACTTC. It is translated as CASSPQGTGRGETQYF.

This clone is medium-sized. The chain employs TRBV6-8 and TRBJ2-3; 7 bases fit TRBD1. Germline CDR1 MNHGY, CDR2 SAAAGT. This CDR3 spans 17 amino acids. V shed 2 bases, J shed 2 bases, and the junction held 10 bases outside the gene matches. The CDR3 DNA is TGTGCCAGCAGTTACGCGCCATACAGGGGAATCACAGATACGCAGTATTTT. Translated, it gives CASSYAPYRGITDTQYF.

V and J are TRBV29-1 and TRBJ1-2; D is ambiguous. Germline V gives CDR1 SQVTM, CDR2 ANQGSEA. Trimming pared 7 bases from V and 4 bases from J, leaving 13 bases between. CDR3 length equals 12 residues. CDR3 protein: CSGRTLSYGYTF. The CDR3 nucleotides read TGCAGCGGGAGGACTCTTTCCTATGGCTACACCTTC. The whole variable domain, remainder taken from reference TRBV29-1 and TRBJ1-2, is SAVISQKPSRDICQRGTSLTIQCQVDSQVTMMFWYRQQPGQSLTLIATANQGSEATYESGFVIDKFPISRPNLTFSTLTVSNMSPEDSSIYLCSGRTLSYGYTFGSGTRLTVV.

The genes are TRBV19 and TRBJ1-5; a weak D match, TRBD1 (6 bases). Trimming stripped 6 bases from V and 7 bases from J, with 22 bases between. The CDR3 has 16 residues. Germline CDR1 is LNHDA and CDR2 is SQIVND (reference sequence). CDR3: CASRRIGGGAKQPQHF. The CDR3 region has the DNA TGTGCCAGTAGACGTATCGGGGGGGGCGCGAAGCAGCCCCAGCATTTT. Using reference TRBV19 and TRBJ1-5 for the parts outside the CDR3, the full variable domain is DGGITQSPKYLFRKEGQNVTLSCEQNLNHDAMYWYRQDPGQGLRLIYYSQIVNDFQKGDIAEGYSVSREKKESFPLTVTSAQKNPTAFYLCASRRIGGGAKQPQHFGDGTRLSIL.

This clone was counted only a few times. J is TRBJ2-5 and V is TRBV18; D gene ambiguous. The CDR3 is made up of 15 amino acids. In germline, CDR1 is KGHSH, CDR2 LQKENI. The ends were cut back, 5 bases at V and 1 base at J, with 14 bases in the middle. CDR3 DNA: TGTGCCAGCTCAGACGTAAGCATAAGCCAAGAGACCCAGTACTTC. This codes for CASSDVSISQETQYF.

By sample fraction, this clone is medium-sized. The rearrangement links TRBV11-3 to TRBJ1-3; 7 positions agree with TRBD1. The V gene end was trimmed by 0 bases and the J gene end by 0 bases; junction bases not matched to a gene: 2. This CDR3 contains 16 residues. From germline, CDR1 is SGHNT and CDR2 YENEEA. CDR3 in amino acids: CASSLDRGISGNTIYF. The DNA of the CDR3 is TGTGCCAGCAGCTTAGACAGGGGGATCTCTGGAAACACCATATATTTT.

The chain carries TRBV19 and TRBJ1-2, with D maybe TRBD1 (6 bases). This CDR3 spans 13 amino acids. The germline V gene has CDR1 LNHDA and CDR2 SQIVND (reference sequence). V lost 6 bases and J lost 4, with 12 bases in between. The CDR3 DNA reads TGTGCCAGTAGACCGGGGGGCTCCTATGGCTACACCTTC. It specifies CASRPGGSYGYTF.

The rearrangement joins TRBV10-2 to TRBJ2-2; no firm D call. V was trimmed by 8 bases and J by 5 bases, leaving 15 bases between them. The CDR3 is 14 residues long. Germline V lookup: CDR1 WSHSY, CDR2 SAAADI. CDR3 residues: CASSRGLGTGELFF. DNA of the CDR3: TGCGCCAGCTCCCGCGGCCTAGGGACCGGGGAGCTGTTTTTT.

The V gene is TRBV12-5, the J gene TRBJ2-1, with 7 bases lining up with TRBD2. Looked up from germline, CDR1 is LGHNT and CDR2 is FRNRAP. This CDR3 spans 12 amino acids. The CDR3 nucleotides read TGTGCCACCAGGACTAGTGGCAATGAGCAGTTCTTC. Its translation: CATRTSGNEQFF.